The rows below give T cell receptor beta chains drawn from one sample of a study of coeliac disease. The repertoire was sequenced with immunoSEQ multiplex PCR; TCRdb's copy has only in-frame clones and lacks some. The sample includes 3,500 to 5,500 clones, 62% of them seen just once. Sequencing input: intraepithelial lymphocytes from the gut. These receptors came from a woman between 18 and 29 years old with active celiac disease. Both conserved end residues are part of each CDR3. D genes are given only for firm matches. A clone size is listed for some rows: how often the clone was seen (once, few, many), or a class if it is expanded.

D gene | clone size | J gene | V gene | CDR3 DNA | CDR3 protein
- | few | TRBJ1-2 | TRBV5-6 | TGTGCCAGCAGGGTGGCAGGCGTCGGCTACACCTTC | CASRVAGVGYTF
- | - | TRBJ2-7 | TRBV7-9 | TGTGCCAGCAGCTTCCCGACAGTTCCATACGAGCAGTACTTC | CASSFPTVPYEQYF
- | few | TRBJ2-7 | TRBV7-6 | TGTGCCAGCAGCTTAGAGGCAGGGTATGCCTACGAGCAGTACTTC | CASSLEAGYAYEQYF
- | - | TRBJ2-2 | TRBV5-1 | TGCGCCAGCAGCCTCTCTGCCGGGGAGCTGTTTTTT | CASSLSAGELFF
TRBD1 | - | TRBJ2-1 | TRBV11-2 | TGTGCCAGCAGCTCCGGACAGGGGGTCTACAATGAGCAGTTCTTC | CASSSGQGVYNEQFF
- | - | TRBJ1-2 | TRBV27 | TGTGCCAGCAGTCCTAGACCTTTTAACTATGGCTACACCTTC | CASSPRPFNYGYTF
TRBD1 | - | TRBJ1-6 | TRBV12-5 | TGTGCTAGTGGCCCCGAGGACAGGGAACTATATAATTCACCCCTCCACTTT | CASGPEDRELYNSPLHF
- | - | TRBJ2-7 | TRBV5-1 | TGCGCCAGCAGCTTTACAGGGATGCACGAGCAGTACTTC | CASSFTGMHEQYF
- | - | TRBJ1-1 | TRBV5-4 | TGTGCCAGCAGCTTTCAGGGGATGAACACTGAAGCTTTCTTT | CASSFQGMNTEAFF
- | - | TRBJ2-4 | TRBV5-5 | TGTGCCAGCAGCTTGACGTCTCCCAGGAACATTCAGTACTTC | CASSLTSPRNIQYF
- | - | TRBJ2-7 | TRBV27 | TGTGCCAGCAGTCCAGGGGACTCCTACGAGCAGTACTTC | CASSPGDSYEQYF
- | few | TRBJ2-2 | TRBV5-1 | TGCGCCAGCAGCTTGGAGGGAGTGGGAACCGGGGAGCTGTTTTTT | CASSLEGVGTGELFF
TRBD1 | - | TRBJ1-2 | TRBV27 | TGTGCCAGCAGTTTCCTCCCCCAGGGGGCGATTTTCGGCTACACCTTC | CASSFLPQGAIFGYTF
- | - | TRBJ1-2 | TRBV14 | TGTGCCAGCAGCCTCAGGAAGGGCAGGGGCCCTAACTATGGCTACACCTTC | CASSLRKGRGPNYGYTF
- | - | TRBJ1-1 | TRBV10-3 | TGTGCCATCAGTCCGTCGGGGGTCGATGCGTTCTTGTACACTGAAGCTTTCTTT | CAISPSGVDAFLYTEAFF
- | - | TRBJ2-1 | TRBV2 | TGTGCCAGCAGTGAAGCAGGGGCAGGCGGCGGCAATGAGCAGTTCTTC | CASSEAGAGGGNEQFF
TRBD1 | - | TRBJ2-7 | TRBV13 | TGTGCCAGCAGCTTCTTACGGGACAGGGTAGGAAATCCCTACGAGCAGTACTTC | CASSFLRDRVGNPYEQYF
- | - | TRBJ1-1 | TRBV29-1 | TGCAGCGCAGGGGTGAACACTGAAGCTTTCTTT | CSAGVNTEAFF
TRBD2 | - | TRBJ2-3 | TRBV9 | TGTGCCAGCAGCGTAGTTGCGGGGGGTACGGATACGCAGTATTTT | CASSVVAGGTDTQYF
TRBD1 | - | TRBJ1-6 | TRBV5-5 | TGTGCCAGCAGCCTACTACCCGAAGGGACAGGGCGTCGGACCCTCCACTTT | CASSLLPEGTGRRTLHF
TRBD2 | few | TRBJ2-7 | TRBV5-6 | TGTGCCAGCAGCTCGCCTCGGAGGGAGGGTGCCTACGAGCAGTACTTC | CASSSPRREGAYEQYF
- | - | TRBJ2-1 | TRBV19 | TGTGCCAGTAGTTCTAACAGGGTAGAGGATTACAATGAGCAGTTCTTC | CASSSNRVEDYNEQFF
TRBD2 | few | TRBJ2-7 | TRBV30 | TGTGCCTGGACCGAGGGACTAGCGGGAGGGAACGAGCAGTACTTC | CAWTEGLAGGNEQYF
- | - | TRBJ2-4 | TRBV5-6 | TGTGCCAGCAGCTGGCTAACGGGTTCAAACATTCAGTACTTC | CASSWLTGSNIQYF
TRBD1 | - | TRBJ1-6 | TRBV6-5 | TGTGCCAGCAGTCTCAGGGGGCGAGGACCCCTCCACTTT | CASSLRGRGPLHF
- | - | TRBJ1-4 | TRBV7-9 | TGTGCCAGCAGCACCTCAGTTGCAACTAATGAAAAACTGTTTTTT | CASSTSVATNEKLFF
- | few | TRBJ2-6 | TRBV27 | TGTGCCAGCAGTTCGGGACACTCCTCTGGGGCCAACGTCCTGACTTTC | CASSSGHSSGANVLTF
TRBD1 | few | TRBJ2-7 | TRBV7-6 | TGTGCCAGCAGCCCAAGACAGGGTACCTACGAGCAGTACTTC | CASSPRQGTYEQYF
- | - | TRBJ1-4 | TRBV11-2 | TGTGCCAGCAGCTCCAAACCGGGTCCTGAAAAACTGTTTTTT | CASSSKPGPEKLFF
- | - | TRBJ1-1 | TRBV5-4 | TGTGCCAGCAGCTTGTTCACAACCACTGAAGCTTTCTTT | CASSLFTTTEAFF
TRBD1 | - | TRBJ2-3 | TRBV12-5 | TGTGCTAGTGGCTTCGGGACAGCGTATTCCACAGATACGCAGTATTTT | CASGFGTAYSTDTQYF
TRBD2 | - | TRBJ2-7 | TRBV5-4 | TGTGCCAGCAGCGACGGGACTAGCGGGAGTGACGAGCAGTACTTC | CASSDGTSGSDEQYF
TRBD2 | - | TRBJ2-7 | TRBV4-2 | TGTGCCAGCAGCCTCCCGGGACTAGCGATCTACGAGCAGTACTTC | CASSLPGLAIYEQYF
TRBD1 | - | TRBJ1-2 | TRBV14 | TGTGCCAGCAGCCAGTACGACAGGGTTGCTTTCTATGGCTACACCTTC | CASSQYDRVAFYGYTF
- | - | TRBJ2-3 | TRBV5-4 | TGTGCCAGCAGCTTGGGGGACTTACGCCCTCGGGGAGATACGCAGTATTTT | CASSLGDLRPRGDTQYF